Listed below are T cell receptor beta chains from one sample, sequenced in a study of graft-versus-host responses after intestinal transplantation. These receptors are not linked to any known antigen. Data came from immunoSEQ multiplex PCR; TCRdb stores just in-frame clones and leaves some out. The sample records tens of thousands of clones, about 92% being singletons. The starting material was unstimulated CD8+ T cells sorted from spleen or lymph node cells, obtained before intestinal transplant. The receptor set was obtained from a human donor who received an intestinal transplant. The CDR3 runs from the conserved cysteine through the conserved F or W. A D gene is named only where the DNA matches it firmly. Rows may omit the clone size; those that give it use once, few, many or a size class.

v_call: TRBV27
clone_size: once
d_call: TRBD1
j_call: TRBJ2-2
cdr3_aa: CASSLFRTGATGELFF
cdr3_nt: TGTGCCAGCAGTCTCTTCCGGACAGGGGCCACCGGGGAGCTGTTTTTT

v_call: TRBV30
clone_size: -
d_call: -
j_call: TRBJ2-7
cdr3_aa: CAWSVGAGTYEQYF
cdr3_nt: TGTGCCTGGAGTGTAGGGGCAGGGACCTACGAGCAGTACTTC

v_call: TRBV25-1
clone_size: -
d_call: -
j_call: TRBJ2-1
cdr3_aa: CASSEYIGGRKTYNEQFF
cdr3_nt: TGTGCCAGCAGTGAATATATAGGTGGCAGGAAGACCTACAATGAGCAGTTCTTC

v_call: TRBV2
clone_size: -
d_call: -
j_call: TRBJ2-7
cdr3_aa: CASSDRGYEQYF
cdr3_nt: TGTGCCAGCAGTGACAGGGGCTACGAGCAGTACTTC

v_call: TRBV9
clone_size: -
d_call: TRBD1
j_call: TRBJ2-7
cdr3_aa: CASSQGDDEQYF
cdr3_nt: TGTGCCAGCAGCCAGGGGGACGACGAGCAGTACTTC

v_call: TRBV7-7
clone_size: -
d_call: -
j_call: TRBJ1-2
cdr3_aa: CASSLRLPGGHYGYTF
cdr3_nt: TGTGCCAGCAGCTTAAGACTGCCCGGCGGTCACTATGGCTACACCTTC

v_call: TRBV27
clone_size: -
d_call: -
j_call: TRBJ1-1
cdr3_aa: CASSLPGDTEAFF
cdr3_nt: TGTGCCAGCAGTTTACCCGGGGACACTGAAGCTTTCTTT

v_call: TRBV19
clone_size: once
d_call: -
j_call: TRBJ1-1
cdr3_aa: CASSITAGLRDTEAFF
cdr3_nt: TGTGCCAGTAGTATCACGGCAGGCCTGAGAGACACTGAAGCTTTCTTT

v_call: TRBV4-3
clone_size: -
d_call: -
j_call: TRBJ2-3
cdr3_aa: CASSQSRGSSTDTQYF
cdr3_nt: TGCGCCAGCAGCCAAAGCAGGGGCTCAAGCACAGATACGCAGTATTTT

v_call: TRBV13
clone_size: -
d_call: -
j_call: TRBJ2-5
cdr3_aa: CASSLVGLTEETQYF
cdr3_nt: TGTGCCAGCAGCTTAGTAGGACTAACTGAAGAGACCCAGTACTTC

v_call: TRBV4-1
clone_size: few
d_call: -
j_call: TRBJ1-3
cdr3_aa: CASSFNGEVSGNTIYF
cdr3_nt: TGCGCCAGCAGCTTCAATGGGGAGGTTTCTGGAAACACCATATATTTT

v_call: TRBV30
clone_size: -
d_call: TRBD1
j_call: TRBJ2-7
cdr3_aa: CAWSVQGDIEQYF
cdr3_nt: TGTGCCTGGAGTGTACAGGGGGATATTGAGCAGTACTTC

v_call: TRBV4-3
clone_size: -
d_call: TRBD2
j_call: TRBJ2-1
cdr3_aa: CASSQGAGGTYNEQFF
cdr3_nt: TGCGCCAGCAGCCAAGGGGCGGGGGGAACCTACAATGAGCAGTTCTTC

v_call: TRBV7-9
clone_size: -
d_call: -
j_call: TRBJ2-6
cdr3_aa: CAILLGPGANVLTF
cdr3_nt: TGTGCCATATTGCTGGGGCCTGGGGCCAACGTCCTGACTTTC

v_call: TRBV19
clone_size: -
d_call: -
j_call: TRBJ2-1
cdr3_aa: CASSIAGSYNEQFF
cdr3_nt: TGTGCCAGTAGTATAGCGGGGTCCTACAATGAGCAGTTCTTC

v_call: TRBV9
clone_size: -
d_call: TRBD2
j_call: TRBJ2-1
cdr3_aa: CASSVQTSGGTNEQFF
cdr3_nt: TGTGCCAGCAGCGTACAGACTAGCGGGGGGACCAATGAGCAGTTCTTC

v_call: TRBV11-3
clone_size: -
d_call: -
j_call: TRBJ2-7
cdr3_aa: CASSSREYYEQYF
cdr3_nt: TGTGCCAGCAGCTCCAGGGAATACTACGAGCAGTACTTC

v_call: TRBV4-1
clone_size: -
d_call: TRBD2
j_call: TRBJ2-3
cdr3_aa: CASSQVSGGIDTQYF
cdr3_nt: TGCGCCAGCAGCCAAGTAAGCGGGGGAATAGATACGCAGTATTTT

v_call: TRBV29-1
clone_size: -
d_call: TRBD2
j_call: TRBJ2-1
cdr3_aa: CSVESGGRYNEQFF
cdr3_nt: TGCAGCGTTGAAAGCGGGGGTCGCTACAATGAGCAGTTCTTC

v_call: TRBV6-5
clone_size: -
d_call: TRBD2
j_call: TRBJ2-1
cdr3_aa: CASRTSEGPYNEQFF
cdr3_nt: TGTGCCAGCAGGACTAGCGAGGGGCCCTACAATGAGCAGTTCTTC

v_call: TRBV4-1
clone_size: -
d_call: -
j_call: TRBJ2-7
cdr3_aa: CASSHSGEQYF
cdr3_nt: TGCGCCAGCAGCCACTCGGGCGAGCAGTACTTC

v_call: TRBV9
clone_size: once
d_call: TRBD1
j_call: TRBJ1-1
cdr3_aa: CASSGTGQGRLNTEAFF
cdr3_nt: TGTGCCAGCAGCGGCACAGGACAGGGAAGACTGAACACTGAAGCTTTCTTT

v_call: TRBV10-3
clone_size: -
d_call: -
j_call: TRBJ2-7
cdr3_aa: CAISEGLQGGSYEQYF
cdr3_nt: TGTGCCATCAGTGAGGGGTTGCAGGGGGGCTCCTACGAGCAGTACTTC

v_call: TRBV19
clone_size: -
d_call: -
j_call: TRBJ1-6
cdr3_aa: CASSIGLGISPLHF
cdr3_nt: TGTGCCAGTAGTATAGGCCTCGGGATATCACCCCTCCACTTT

v_call: TRBV27
clone_size: once
d_call: TRBD1
j_call: TRBJ1-1
cdr3_aa: CASIPSGQGNTEAFF
cdr3_nt: TGTGCCAGCATCCCATCGGGACAGGGGAACACTGAAGCTTTCTTT

v_call: TRBV4-3
clone_size: -
d_call: TRBD2
j_call: TRBJ2-1
cdr3_aa: CASSQHQTGGGDNEQFF
cdr3_nt: TGCGCCAGCAGCCAGCATCAGACGGGGGGGGGTGACAATGAGCAGTTCTTC

v_call: TRBV19
clone_size: -
d_call: -
j_call: TRBJ1-1
cdr3_aa: CASSIDGGGQRTEAFF
cdr3_nt: TGTGCCAGTAGTATTGACGGGGGGGGTCAGAGGACTGAAGCTTTCTTT

v_call: TRBV4-3
clone_size: -
d_call: TRBD2
j_call: TRBJ2-3
cdr3_aa: CASSQEIAGVSTDTQYF
cdr3_nt: TGCGCCAGCAGCCAAGAGATAGCGGGGGTGAGCACAGATACGCAGTATTTT

v_call: TRBV6-5
clone_size: -
d_call: TRBD1
j_call: TRBJ2-6
cdr3_aa: CASSYTGESGANVLTF
cdr3_nt: TGTGCCAGCAGTTACACAGGGGAGTCTGGGGCCAACGTCCTGACTTTC

v_call: TRBV29-1
clone_size: -
d_call: TRBD1
j_call: TRBJ1-2
cdr3_aa: CSVDGQGSNYGYTF
cdr3_nt: TGCAGCGTCGATGGACAGGGGAGTAACTATGGCTACACCTTC

v_call: TRBV27
clone_size: -
d_call: -
j_call: TRBJ2-7
cdr3_aa: CASSPSQPGEQYF
cdr3_nt: TGTGCCAGCAGTCCATCCCAGCCAGGGGAGCAGTACTTC

v_call: TRBV25-1
clone_size: -
d_call: -
j_call: TRBJ2-1
cdr3_aa: CASSVVNEQFF
cdr3_nt: TGTGCCAGCAGTGTAGTGAATGAGCAGTTCTTC

v_call: TRBV11-3
clone_size: -
d_call: -
j_call: TRBJ1-2
cdr3_aa: CASSDRIYGYTF
cdr3_nt: TGTGCCAGCAGCGACAGGATCTATGGCTACACCTTC

v_call: TRBV29-1
clone_size: -
d_call: TRBD2
j_call: TRBJ2-3
cdr3_aa: CSVDHSNPLAGGPDTQYF
cdr3_nt: TGCAGCGTCGACCACTCTAACCCACTAGCGGGGGGGCCGGATACGCAGTATTTT

v_call: TRBV6-5
clone_size: -
d_call: TRBD1
j_call: TRBJ1-2
cdr3_aa: CASSEPGTGVGYTF
cdr3_nt: TGTGCCAGCAGTGAACCCGGGACAGGGGTTGGCTACACCTTC

v_call: TRBV27
clone_size: -
d_call: TRBD1
j_call: TRBJ1-3
cdr3_aa: CATRPGGFGNTIYF
cdr3_nt: TGTGCCACCCGCCCAGGGGGCTTTGGAAACACCATATATTTT

v_call: TRBV5-6
clone_size: -
d_call: -
j_call: TRBJ2-1
cdr3_aa: CASSLGDRPNEQFF
cdr3_nt: TGTGCCAGCAGCTTGGGTGACAGGCCGAATGAGCAGTTCTTC

v_call: TRBV30
clone_size: -
d_call: -
j_call: TRBJ2-5
cdr3_aa: CAWNYGTPETQYF
cdr3_nt: TGTGCCTGGAACTATGGGACTCCAGAGACCCAGTACTTC

v_call: TRBV27
clone_size: once
d_call: TRBD1
j_call: TRBJ1-2
cdr3_aa: CASSPLDRAYGYTF
cdr3_nt: TGTGCCAGCAGTCCCCTAGACAGGGCGTACGGCTACACCTTC

v_call: TRBV11-3
clone_size: -
d_call: TRBD1
j_call: TRBJ2-7
cdr3_aa: CASSPKLQGSSYEQYF
cdr3_nt: TGTGCCAGCAGCCCGAAGTTACAGGGGAGCTCCTACGAGCAGTACTTC

v_call: TRBV11-2
clone_size: -
d_call: -
j_call: TRBJ2-3
cdr3_aa: CASSSGFSSTDTQYF
cdr3_nt: TGTGCCAGCAGCTCAGGGTTCTCTAGCACAGATACGCAGTATTTT

v_call: TRBV7-6
clone_size: -
d_call: TRBD2
j_call: TRBJ2-2
cdr3_aa: CASRRTSGNTGELFF
cdr3_nt: TGTGCCAGCAGACGGACTAGCGGGAACACCGGGGAGCTGTTTTTT

v_call: TRBV29-1
clone_size: -
d_call: -
j_call: TRBJ1-1
cdr3_aa: CSVDRAGTGTEAFF
cdr3_nt: TGCAGCGTTGATAGGGCAGGTACGGGAACTGAAGCTTTCTTT

v_call: TRBV6-1
clone_size: -
d_call: -
j_call: TRBJ2-7
cdr3_aa: CASSEALGSEQYF
cdr3_nt: TGTGCCAGCAGTGAAGCTCTCGGGTCCGAGCAGTACTTC

v_call: TRBV19
clone_size: -
d_call: -
j_call: TRBJ2-2
cdr3_aa: CATQAENTGELFF
cdr3_nt: TGTGCCACCCAAGCGGAGAACACCGGGGAGCTGTTTTTT

v_call: TRBV9
clone_size: -
d_call: TRBD2
j_call: TRBJ2-3
cdr3_aa: CASSATPRLAGVVDTQYF
cdr3_nt: TGTGCCAGCAGCGCGACCCCGAGACTAGCGGGGGTGGTTGATACGCAGTATTTT

v_call: TRBV7-2
clone_size: -
d_call: -
j_call: TRBJ1-1
cdr3_aa: CASSLYSVDRMNTEAFF
cdr3_nt: TGTGCCAGCAGCTTATATTCCGTTGACAGGATGAACACTGAAGCTTTCTTT

v_call: TRBV5-1
clone_size: once
d_call: TRBD1
j_call: TRBJ1-4
cdr3_aa: CASSIGTGIVLTEKLFF
cdr3_nt: TGCGCCAGCAGCATCGGGACAGGGATTGTTTTGACTGAAAAACTGTTTTTT

v_call: TRBV30
clone_size: -
d_call: -
j_call: TRBJ1-2
cdr3_aa: CAWTANRLYGYTF
cdr3_nt: TGTGCCTGGACGGCAAACAGGCTCTATGGCTACACCTTC

v_call: TRBV5-6
clone_size: -
d_call: -
j_call: TRBJ1-5
cdr3_aa: CASSEGHLSNQPQHF
cdr3_nt: TGTGCCAGCAGCGAGGGACACCTTAGCAATCAGCCCCAGCATTTT

v_call: TRBV28
clone_size: -
d_call: TRBD1
j_call: TRBJ1-4
cdr3_aa: CASSWDRSTNEKLFF
cdr3_nt: TGTGCCAGCAGTTGGGACAGGTCAACTAATGAAAAACTGTTTTTT